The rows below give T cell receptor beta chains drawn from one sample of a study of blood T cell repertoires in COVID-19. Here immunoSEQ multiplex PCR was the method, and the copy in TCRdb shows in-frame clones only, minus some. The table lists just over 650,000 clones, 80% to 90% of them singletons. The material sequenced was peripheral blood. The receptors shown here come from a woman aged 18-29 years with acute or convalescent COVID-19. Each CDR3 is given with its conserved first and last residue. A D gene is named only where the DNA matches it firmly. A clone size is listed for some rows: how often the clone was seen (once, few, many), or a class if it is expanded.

cdr3_nt: TGTGCCAGCAGCTTCCCTACTTCCCTGGGGCAGGTCGGTGGCTACACCTTC; cdr3_aa: CASSFPTSLGQVGGYTF; d_call: -; j_call: TRBJ1-2; v_call: TRBV7-3; clone_size: -
cdr3_nt: TGTGCCAGCAGTTTCGGGAAGCTCTCCTACGAGCAGTACTTC; cdr3_aa: CASSFGKLSYEQYF; d_call: -; j_call: TRBJ2-7; v_call: TRBV6-5; clone_size: -
cdr3_nt: TGTGCCAGCAGTGAAGCCGCAGGAGGAGGAGAGACCCAGTACTTC; cdr3_aa: CASSEAAGGGETQYF; d_call: -; j_call: TRBJ2-5; v_call: TRBV6-1; clone_size: -
cdr3_nt: TGTGCCAGCAGCCCGGGAGGGGCCGCAGAAGAGACCCAGTACTTC; cdr3_aa: CASSPGGAAEETQYF; d_call: TRBD2; j_call: TRBJ2-5; v_call: TRBV6-2/TRBV6-3; clone_size: -
cdr3_nt: TGTGCCAGCAGTGGGGGGACTTCGAACCTCTACAATGAGCAGTTCTTC; cdr3_aa: CASSGGTSNLYNEQFF; d_call: -; j_call: TRBJ2-1; v_call: TRBV2; clone_size: -
cdr3_nt: TGTGCCAGCAGCTTAGGGGAAGGGGGCTCCTACGAGCAGTACTTC; cdr3_aa: CASSLGEGGSYEQYF; d_call: -; j_call: TRBJ2-7; v_call: TRBV7-9; clone_size: -
cdr3_nt: TGTGCCATCAGTGAAGAGCCGGACAGGACATATGGCTACACCTTC; cdr3_aa: CAISEEPDRTYGYTF; d_call: TRBD1; j_call: TRBJ1-2; v_call: TRBV10-3; clone_size: -
cdr3_nt: TGTGCCAGCAGCCTGGGACAGGGTGTTGGCTACACCTTC; cdr3_aa: CASSLGQGVGYTF; d_call: TRBD1; j_call: TRBJ1-2; v_call: TRBV4-2; clone_size: -
cdr3_nt: TGTGCCAGCAGCTCCTACCGATCAGGGTGGCAGGATACGCAGTATTTT; cdr3_aa: CASSSYRSGWQDTQYF; d_call: -; j_call: TRBJ2-3; v_call: TRBV7-9; clone_size: -
cdr3_nt: TGTGCCAGCAGTCTGATTGAGGGCCCAGAGACCCAGTACTTC; cdr3_aa: CASSLIEGPETQYF; d_call: -; j_call: TRBJ2-5; v_call: TRBV28; clone_size: -
cdr3_nt: TGTGCCAGCAGCGTAGTCCAGGGCCCCAACTATGGCTACACCTTC; cdr3_aa: CASSVVQGPNYGYTF; d_call: -; j_call: TRBJ1-2; v_call: TRBV9; clone_size: -
cdr3_nt: TGTGCCAGCAGTCTCCCGACAGGAATAGAGACCCAGTACTTC; cdr3_aa: CASSLPTGIETQYF; d_call: -; j_call: TRBJ2-5; v_call: TRBV6-2/TRBV6-3; clone_size: few
cdr3_nt: TGTGCCAGCAGCTCCGGACAGGCTGGCTACACCTTC; cdr3_aa: CASSSGQAGYTF; d_call: TRBD1; j_call: TRBJ1-2; v_call: TRBV7-9; clone_size: -